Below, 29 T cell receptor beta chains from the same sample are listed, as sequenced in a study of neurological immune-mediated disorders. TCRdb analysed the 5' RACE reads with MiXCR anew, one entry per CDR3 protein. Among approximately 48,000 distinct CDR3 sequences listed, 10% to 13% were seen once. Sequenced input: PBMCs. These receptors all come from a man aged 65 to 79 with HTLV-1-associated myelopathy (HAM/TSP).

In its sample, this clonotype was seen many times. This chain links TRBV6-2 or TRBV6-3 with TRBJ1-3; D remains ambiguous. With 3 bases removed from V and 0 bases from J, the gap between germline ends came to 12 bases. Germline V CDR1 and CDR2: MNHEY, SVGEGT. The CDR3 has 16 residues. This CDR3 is CASSYRNSRSGNTIYF. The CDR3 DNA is TGTGCCAGCAGTTATAGGAACTCTCGCTCTGGAAACACCATATATTTT.

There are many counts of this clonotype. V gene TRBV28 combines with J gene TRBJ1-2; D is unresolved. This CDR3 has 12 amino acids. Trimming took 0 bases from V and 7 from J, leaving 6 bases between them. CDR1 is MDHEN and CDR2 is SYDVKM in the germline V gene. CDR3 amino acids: CASSLWRAGYTF. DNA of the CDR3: TGTGCCAGCAGTTTATGGCGGGCTGGCTACACCTTC.

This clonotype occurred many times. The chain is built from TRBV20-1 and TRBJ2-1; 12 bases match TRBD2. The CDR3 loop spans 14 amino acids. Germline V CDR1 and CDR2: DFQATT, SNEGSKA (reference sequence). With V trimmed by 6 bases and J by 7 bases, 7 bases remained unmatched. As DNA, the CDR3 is TGCAGTGCCCCTAGCGGGAGGGCCCCTAATGAGCAGTTCTTC. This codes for CSAPSGRAPNEQFF.

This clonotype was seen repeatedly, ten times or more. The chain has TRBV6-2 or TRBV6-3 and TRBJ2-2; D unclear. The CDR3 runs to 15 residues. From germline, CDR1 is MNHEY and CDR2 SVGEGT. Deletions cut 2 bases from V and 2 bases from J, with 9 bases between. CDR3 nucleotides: TGTGCCAGCAGTTACATCCACCCTAACACCGGGGAGCTGTTTTTT. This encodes CASSYIHPNTGELFF.

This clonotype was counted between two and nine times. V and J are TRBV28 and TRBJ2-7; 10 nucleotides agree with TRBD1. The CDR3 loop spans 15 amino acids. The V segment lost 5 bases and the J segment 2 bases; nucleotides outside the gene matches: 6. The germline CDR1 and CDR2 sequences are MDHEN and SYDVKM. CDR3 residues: CASSRGTGEAYEQYF. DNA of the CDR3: TGTGCCAGCAGTCGAGGGACAGGGGAGGCCTACGAGCAGTACTTC. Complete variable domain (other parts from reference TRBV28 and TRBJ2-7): DVKVTQSSRYLVKRTGEKVFLECVQDMDHENMFWYRQDPGLGLRLIYFSYDVKMKEKGDIPEGYSVSREKKERFSLILESASTNQTSMYLCASSRGTGEAYEQYFGPGTRLTVT.

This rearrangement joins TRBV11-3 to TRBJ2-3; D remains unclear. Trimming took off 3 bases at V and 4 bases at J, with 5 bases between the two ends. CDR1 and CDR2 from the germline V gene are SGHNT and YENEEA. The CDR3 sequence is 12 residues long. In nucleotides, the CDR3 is TGTGCCAGCAGCTTCCGAGCAGATACGCAGTATTTT. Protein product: CASSFRADTQYF.

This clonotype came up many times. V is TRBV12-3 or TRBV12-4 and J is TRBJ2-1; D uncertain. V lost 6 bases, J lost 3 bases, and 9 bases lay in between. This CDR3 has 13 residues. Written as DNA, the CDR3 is TGTGCCAGCAGCCAGGAGAACTACAATGAGCAGTTCTTC. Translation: CASSQENYNEQFF.

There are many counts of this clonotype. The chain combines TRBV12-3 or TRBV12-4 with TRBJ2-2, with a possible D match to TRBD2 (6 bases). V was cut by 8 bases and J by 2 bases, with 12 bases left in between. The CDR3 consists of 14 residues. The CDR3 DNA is TGTGCCAGCGGTGGAGGGCCAAACACCGGGGAGCTGTTTTTT. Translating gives CASGGGPNTGELFF.

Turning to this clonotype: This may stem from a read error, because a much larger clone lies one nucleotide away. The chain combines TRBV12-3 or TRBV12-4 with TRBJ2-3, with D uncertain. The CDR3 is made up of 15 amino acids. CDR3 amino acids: CTSSFHGRSTDTQYF. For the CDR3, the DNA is TGTACCAGCAGTTTTCACGGGCGTAGCACAGATACGCAGTATTTT.

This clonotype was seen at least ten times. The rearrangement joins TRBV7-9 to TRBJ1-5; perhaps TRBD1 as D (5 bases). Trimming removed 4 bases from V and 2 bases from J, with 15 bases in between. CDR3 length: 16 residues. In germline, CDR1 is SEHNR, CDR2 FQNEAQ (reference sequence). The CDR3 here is CASSSAVGRGNQPQHF. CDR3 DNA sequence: TGTGCCAGCAGCTCTGCCGTGGGCAGGGGCAATCAGCCCCAGCATTTT.

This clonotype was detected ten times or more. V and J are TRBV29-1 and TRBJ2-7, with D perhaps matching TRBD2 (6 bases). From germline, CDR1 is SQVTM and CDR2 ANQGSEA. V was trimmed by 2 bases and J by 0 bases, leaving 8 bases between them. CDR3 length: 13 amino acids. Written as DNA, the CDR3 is TGCAGCGTTGAAAGGCGGGACTCCTACGAGCAGTACTTC. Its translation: CSVERRDSYEQYF.

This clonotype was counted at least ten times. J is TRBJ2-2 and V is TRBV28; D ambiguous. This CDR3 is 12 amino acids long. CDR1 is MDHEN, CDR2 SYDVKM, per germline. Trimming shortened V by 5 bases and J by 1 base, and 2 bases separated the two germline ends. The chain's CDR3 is CASSMNTGELFF. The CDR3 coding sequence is TGTGCCAGCAGTATGAACACCGGGGAGCTGTTTTTT.

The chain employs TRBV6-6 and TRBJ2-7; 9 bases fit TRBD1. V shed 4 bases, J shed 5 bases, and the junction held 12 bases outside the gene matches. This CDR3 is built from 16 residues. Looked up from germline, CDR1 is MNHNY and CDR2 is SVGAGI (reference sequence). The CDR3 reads CASSSAGQGRKNEQYF. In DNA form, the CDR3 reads TGTGCCAGCAGTTCGGCCGGACAGGGGAGGAAGAACGAGCAGTACTTC.

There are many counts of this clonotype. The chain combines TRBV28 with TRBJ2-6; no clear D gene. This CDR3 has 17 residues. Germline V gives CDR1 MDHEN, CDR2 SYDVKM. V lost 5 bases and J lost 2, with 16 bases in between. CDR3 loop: CASSIRSVHPGANVLTF. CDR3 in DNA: TGTGCCAGCAGTATCCGCTCGGTCCACCCTGGGGCCAACGTCCTGACTTTC.

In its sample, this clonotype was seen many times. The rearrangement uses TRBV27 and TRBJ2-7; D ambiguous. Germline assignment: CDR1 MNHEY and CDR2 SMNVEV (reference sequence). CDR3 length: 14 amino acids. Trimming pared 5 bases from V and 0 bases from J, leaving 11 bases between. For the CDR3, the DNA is TGTGCCAGCAGTCTCCGGACGGACTCCTACGAGCAGTACTTC. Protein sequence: CASSLRTDSYEQYF.

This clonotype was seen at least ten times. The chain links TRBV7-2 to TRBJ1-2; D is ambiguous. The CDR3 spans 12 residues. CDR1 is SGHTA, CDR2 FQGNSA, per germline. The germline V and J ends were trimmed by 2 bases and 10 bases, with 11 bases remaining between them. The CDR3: CASSLYADFYTF. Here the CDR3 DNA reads TGTGCCAGCAGCTTATATGCTGACTTCTACACCTTC.

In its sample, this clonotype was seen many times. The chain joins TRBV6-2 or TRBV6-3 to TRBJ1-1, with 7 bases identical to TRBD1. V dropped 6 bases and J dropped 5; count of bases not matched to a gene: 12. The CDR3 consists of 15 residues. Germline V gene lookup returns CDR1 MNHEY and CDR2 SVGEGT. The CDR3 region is CASRKLQGRETEAFF. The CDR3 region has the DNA TGTGCCAGCAGGAAGCTACAGGGGAGGGAAACTGAAGCTTTCTTT.

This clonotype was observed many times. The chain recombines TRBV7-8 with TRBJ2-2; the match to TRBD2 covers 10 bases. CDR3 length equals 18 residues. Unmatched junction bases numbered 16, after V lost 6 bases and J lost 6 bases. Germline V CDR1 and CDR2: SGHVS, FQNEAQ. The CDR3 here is CASSYYTGTSDYAGELFF. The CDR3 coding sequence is TGTGCCAGCAGTTACTATACCGGGACTAGCGACTACGCCGGGGAGCTGTTTTTT.

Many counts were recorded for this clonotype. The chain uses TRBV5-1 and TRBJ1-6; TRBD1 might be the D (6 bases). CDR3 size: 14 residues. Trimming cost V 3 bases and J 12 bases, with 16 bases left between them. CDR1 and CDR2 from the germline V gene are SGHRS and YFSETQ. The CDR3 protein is CASSSTGQPGPLHF. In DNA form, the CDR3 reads TGCGCCAGCAGCTCCACAGGGCAACCCGGACCCCTCCACTTT. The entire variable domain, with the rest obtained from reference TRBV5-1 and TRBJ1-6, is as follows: KAGVTQTPRYLIKTRGQQVTLSCSPISGHRSVSWYQQTPGQGLQFLFEYFSETQRNKGNFPGRFSGRQFSNSRSEMNVSTLELGDSALYLCASSSTGQPGPLHFGNGTRLTVT.

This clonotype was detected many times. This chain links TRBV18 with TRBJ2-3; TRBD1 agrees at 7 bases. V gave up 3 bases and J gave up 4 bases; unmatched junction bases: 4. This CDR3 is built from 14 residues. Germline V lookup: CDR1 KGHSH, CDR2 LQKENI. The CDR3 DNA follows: TGTGCCAGCTCACCCGACAGGGAACCAGATACGCAGTATTTT. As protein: CASSPDREPDTQYF. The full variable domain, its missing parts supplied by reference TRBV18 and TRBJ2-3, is NAGVMQNPRHLVRRRGQEARLRCSPMKGHSHVYWYRQLPEEGLKFMVYLQKENIIDESGMPKERFSAEFPKEGPSILRIQQVVRGDSAAYFCASSPDREPDTQYFGPGTRLTVL.

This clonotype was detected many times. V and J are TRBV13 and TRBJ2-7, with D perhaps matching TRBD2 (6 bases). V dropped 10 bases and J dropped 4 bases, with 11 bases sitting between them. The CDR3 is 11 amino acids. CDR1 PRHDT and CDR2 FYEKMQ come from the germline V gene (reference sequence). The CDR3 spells CATGAGYEQYF. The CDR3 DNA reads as TGTGCCACCGGTGCGGGATACGAGCAGTACTTC. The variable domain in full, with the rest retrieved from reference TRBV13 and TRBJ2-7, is AAGVIQSPRHLIKEKRETATLKCYPIPRHDTVYWYQQGPGQDPQFLISFYEKMQSDKGSIPDRFSAQQFSDYHSELNMSSLELGDSALYFCATGAGYEQYFGPGTRLTVT.

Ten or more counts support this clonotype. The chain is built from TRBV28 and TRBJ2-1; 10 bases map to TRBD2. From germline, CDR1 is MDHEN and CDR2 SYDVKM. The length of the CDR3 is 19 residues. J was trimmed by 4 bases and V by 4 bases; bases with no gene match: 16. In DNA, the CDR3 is TGTGCCAGCAGTTCGACCAGACTAGCGGGTGCTGGGGGGTACAATGAGCAGTTCTTC. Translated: CASSSTRLAGAGGYNEQFF. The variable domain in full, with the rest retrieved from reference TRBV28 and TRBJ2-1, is DVKVTQSSRYLVKRTGEKVFLECVQDMDHENMFWYRQDPGLGLRLIYFSYDVKMKEKGDIPEGYSVSREKKERFSLILESASTNQTSMYLCASSSTRLAGAGGYNEQFFGPGTRLTVL.

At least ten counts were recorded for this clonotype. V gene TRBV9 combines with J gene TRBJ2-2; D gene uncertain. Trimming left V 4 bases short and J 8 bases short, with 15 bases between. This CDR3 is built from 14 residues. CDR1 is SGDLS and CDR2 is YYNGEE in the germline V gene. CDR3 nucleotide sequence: TGTGCCAGCAGCCCCACCCGCCTCCGAGGGGAGCTGTTTTTT. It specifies CASSPTRLRGELFF.

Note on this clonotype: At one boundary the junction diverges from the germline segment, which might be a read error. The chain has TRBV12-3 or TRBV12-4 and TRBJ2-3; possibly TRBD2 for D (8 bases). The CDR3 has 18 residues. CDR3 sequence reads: CASSRVSGSGGGTDTQFF. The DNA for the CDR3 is TGTGCTAGCAGCAGAGTGAGCGGGAGTGGGGGGGGGACAGATACGCAGTTTTTT.

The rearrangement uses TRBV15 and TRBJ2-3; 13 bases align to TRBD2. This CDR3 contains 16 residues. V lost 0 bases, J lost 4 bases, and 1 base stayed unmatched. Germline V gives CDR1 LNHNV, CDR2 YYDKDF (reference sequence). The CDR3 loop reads CATSRELAGGPDTQYF. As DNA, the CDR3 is TGTGCCACCAGCAGAGAACTAGCGGGAGGGCCAGATACGCAGTATTTT.

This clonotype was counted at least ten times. The CDR3 DNA sequence: TGCGCCAGCAGCCCCCCAATATCAGGGGGCAGGAATTCACCCCTCCACTTT. This sequence encodes CASSPPISGGRNSPLHF. V is TRBV4-1 and J is TRBJ1-6; 8 bases agree with TRBD1. Trimming removed 4 bases from V and 7 bases from J; junction bases left unmatched: 12. Per germline, CDR1 MGHRA and CDR2 YSYEKL. CDR3 size: 17 residues.

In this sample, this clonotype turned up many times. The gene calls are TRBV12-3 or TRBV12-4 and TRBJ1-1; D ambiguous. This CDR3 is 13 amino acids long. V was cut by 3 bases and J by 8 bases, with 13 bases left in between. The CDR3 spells CASSFGIVSEAFF. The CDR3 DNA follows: TGTGCCAGCAGTTTTGGTATCGTTTCCGAAGCTTTCTTT.

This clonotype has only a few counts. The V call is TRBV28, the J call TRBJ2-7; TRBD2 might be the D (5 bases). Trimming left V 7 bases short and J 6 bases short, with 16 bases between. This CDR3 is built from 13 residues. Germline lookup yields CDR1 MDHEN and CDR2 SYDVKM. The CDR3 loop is CASIRSGSGEQYF. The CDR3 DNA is TGTGCCAGCATTAGAAGCGGCTCGGGCGAGCAGTACTTC.

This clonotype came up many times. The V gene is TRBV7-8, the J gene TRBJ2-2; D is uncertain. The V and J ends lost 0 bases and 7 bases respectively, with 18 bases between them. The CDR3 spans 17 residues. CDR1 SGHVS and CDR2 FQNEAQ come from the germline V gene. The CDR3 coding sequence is TGTGCCAGCAGCTTAGCGGTCAGGTCCCCTTTAAGCGGGGAGCTGTTTTTT. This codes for CASSLAVRSPLSGELFF.